This section outlines one T cell receptor beta chain sequence together with its context. This entry comes from a study of blood T cell repertoires in COVID-19. Study-wide context: PBMCs, B-cell-depleted T cells, or T cells provided the cDNA or gDNA that made up the material.

The CDR3 consists of 13 residues. Trimming at V came to 3 bases and at J to 10 bases, leaving 7 bases not matched to a gene. Method: immunoSEQ multiplex PCR; TCRdb's copy keeps in-frame clones and lacks some. This table has some 77,000 clones, roughly 85% appearing once. The specimen was peripheral blood. This chain joins TRBV12-3 or TRBV12-4 and TRBJ1-1; 8 bases are a match to TRBD1. The sequence derives from a man aged 25-45 years with acute or convalescent COVID-19. CDR3 DNA sequence: TGTGCCAGCAGTTTCGGGACAGGTCCGGGAGCTTTCTTT. This sequence encodes CASSFGTGPGAFF.